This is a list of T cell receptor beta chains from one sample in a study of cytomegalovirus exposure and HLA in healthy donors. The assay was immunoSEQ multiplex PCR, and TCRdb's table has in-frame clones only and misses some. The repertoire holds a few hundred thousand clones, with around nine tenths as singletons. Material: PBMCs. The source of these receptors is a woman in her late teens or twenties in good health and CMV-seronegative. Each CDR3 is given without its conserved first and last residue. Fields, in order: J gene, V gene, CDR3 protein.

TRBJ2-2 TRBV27 ASSFVPGLLNTGELF
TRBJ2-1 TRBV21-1 ASSKGTELYNEQF
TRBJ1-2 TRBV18 ASSPVLAGGNYGYT
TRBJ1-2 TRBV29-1 SVDMEQGNSLDYGYT
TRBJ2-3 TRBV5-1 ASSFSGGAVTDTQY
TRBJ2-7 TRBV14 ASRGGTYEQY
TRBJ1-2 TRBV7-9 ASSLTSGIGFGYT
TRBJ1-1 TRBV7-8 ASSSTGVKNTEAF
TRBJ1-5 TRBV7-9 ASSFGQGSRQPQH
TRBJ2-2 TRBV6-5 ASSWREGAPGELF
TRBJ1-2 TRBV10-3 AISGTGYGYT
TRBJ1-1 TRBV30 AWRRWGLNTEAF
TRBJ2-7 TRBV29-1 SVEKEGYEQY
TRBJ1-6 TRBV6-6 ASSYSGDRDSPLH
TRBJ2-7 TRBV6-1 ASYRENVYEQY
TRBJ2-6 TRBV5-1 ASSRGLGANVLT
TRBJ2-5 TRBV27 ASSRGAGETQY
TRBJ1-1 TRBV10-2 ASSWGDNTEAF
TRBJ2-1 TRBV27 ASSFKRGNEQF
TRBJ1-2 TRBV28 ASSRDRVHGYT
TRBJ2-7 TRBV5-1 ASSLAISYEQY
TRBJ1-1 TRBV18 ASSPLTANTEAF